The clone carrying this T cell receptor beta chain was counted a few times. CDR3 length: 15 residues. V was shortened by 5 bases and J by 2 bases, with 16 bases between the two germline ends. Germline V gene data show CDR1 as SGHAT and CDR2 as FQNNGV. As originally analysed: The assay estimated nucleated cells by amplifying reference gene primers. Repertoires were generated with immunoSEQ multiplex PCR, while TCRdb's copy carries only in-frame clones and drops some. V and J calls and clone size follow that table, whereas D and trimming were derived from the DNA. The sample lists 120,000 or so clones, about 80% occurring once. The sample originates from a study of blood T cell repertoires in COVID-19. Across the study: Researchers got acute and convalescent COVID-19 samples from the United States, Italy and Spain. Sources were T cells, B-cell-depleted T cells, or PBMCs; the material itself was cDNA or gDNA.

The sequencing input was peripheral blood. The chain is built from TRBV11-2 and TRBJ2-7, with a possible D match to TRBD2 (5 bases). This sequence originates from a man aged 55 to 70 with active or convalescent COVID-19. CDR3 loop: CASSRGHIDAYEQYF. The CDR3 DNA is TGTGCCAGCAGCCGGGGTCACATAGATGCCTACGAGCAGTACTTC.